The 4 T cell receptor beta chains listed next were all sequenced from one sample in a study of beta chain features in type 1 diabetes. The isolated RNA, all of it, was reverse transcribed, so expressed TCRB transcripts were what got sequenced. TCRdb's copy holds only in-frame clones and misses some; the assay was immunoSEQ multiplex PCR. The sample comprises about 140,000 clones, around a tenth of which are singletons, and approximately 0.65% rests with the top ten. Sequenced material: central memory CD4+ T cells from blood. The receptors stem from a woman aged 40 to 55 in good health.

This clone was counted many times. The J gene is TRBJ1-2, the V gene TRBV18; D not resolved. V shed 2 bases and J shed 5 bases, with 12 bases lying between them. This CDR3 has 14 residues. In germline, CDR1 is KGHSH, CDR2 LQKENI. The CDR3 protein is CASSPEAKAYGYTF. CDR3 in DNA: TGTGCCAGCTCACCAGAGGCGAAGGCGTATGGCTACACCTTC. The full variable domain, in which reference TRBV18 and TRBJ1-2 provide the parts outside the CDR3, is NAGVMQNPRHLVRRRGQEARLRCSPMKGHSHVYWYRQLPEEGLKFMVYLQKENIIDESGMPKERFSAEFPKEGPSILRIQQVVRGDSAAYFCASSPEAKAYGYTFGSGTRLTVV.

This clone was seen more than once but under ten times. The chain combines TRBV29-1 with TRBJ1-4; 7 positions agree with TRBD1. Germline V gene sequence: CDR1 SQVTM, CDR2 ANQGSEA. The trim removed 6 bases at V and 0 bases at J, leaving 4 bases unmatched. The CDR3 contains 14 residues. CDR3 region: CSVETGPTNEKLFF. The CDR3 DNA sequence: TGCAGCGTCGAGACAGGGCCAACTAATGAAAAACTGTTTTTT.

This chain joins TRBV9 and TRBJ2-1, with 7 bases aligning to TRBD2. The CDR3 sequence is 16 residues long. CDR1 SGDLS and CDR2 YYNGEE come from the germline V gene. J gave up 4 bases and V 0 bases, and 7 bases lay outside the gene matches. The CDR3 spells CASSVEVRGVYNEQFF. The CDR3, as DNA: TGTGCCAGCAGCGTAGAAGTTCGGGGGGTGTACAATGAGCAGTTCTTC. The full variable domain, with the rest looked up from reference TRBV9 and TRBJ2-1, is DSGVTQTPKHLITATGQRVTLRCSPRSGDLSVYWYQQSLDQGLQFLIQYYNGEERAKGNILERFSAQQFPDLHSELNLSSLELGDSALYFCASSVEVRGVYNEQFFGPGTRLTVL.

This clone has only a few counts. CDR3 coding DNA: TGTGCCAGTACCAATAGGGGCGGGACTCAAGAGACCCAGTACTTC. Translated: CASTNRGGTQETQYF. The J gene is TRBJ2-5, the V gene TRBV19, with D possibly TRBD2 on 6 matching bases. Trimming pared 7 bases from V and 2 bases from J, leaving 17 bases between. The CDR3 is made up of 15 amino acids. CDR1 LNHDA and CDR2 SQIVND come from the germline V gene (reference sequence).